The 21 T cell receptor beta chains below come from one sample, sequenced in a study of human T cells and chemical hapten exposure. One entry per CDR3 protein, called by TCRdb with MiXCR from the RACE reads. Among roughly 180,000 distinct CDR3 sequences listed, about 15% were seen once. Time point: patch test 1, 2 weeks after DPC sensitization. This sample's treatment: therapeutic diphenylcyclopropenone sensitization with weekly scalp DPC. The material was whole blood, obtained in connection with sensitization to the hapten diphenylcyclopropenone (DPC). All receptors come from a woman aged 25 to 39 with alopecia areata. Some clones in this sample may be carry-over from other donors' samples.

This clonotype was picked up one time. CDR3 amino acids: CASTQAGTSGRDEQFF. DNA for the CDR3: TGCGCCAGTACGCAAGCGGGGACTAGCGGGAGAGATGAGCAGTTCTTC. The J gene is TRBJ2-1, the V gene TRBV10-2; 14 nucleotides match TRBD2. V shed 9 bases, J shed 8 bases, and the junction held 12 bases outside the gene matches. The CDR3 covers 16 residues. Germline CDR1 is WSHSY and CDR2 is SAAADI.

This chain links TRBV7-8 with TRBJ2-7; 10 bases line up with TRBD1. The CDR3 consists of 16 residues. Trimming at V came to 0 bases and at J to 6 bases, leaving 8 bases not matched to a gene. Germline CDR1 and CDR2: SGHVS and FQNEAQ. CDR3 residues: CASSLAHLGQGFEQYF. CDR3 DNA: TGTGCCAGCAGCTTAGCACATCTGGGACAGGGGTTCGAGCAGTACTTC.

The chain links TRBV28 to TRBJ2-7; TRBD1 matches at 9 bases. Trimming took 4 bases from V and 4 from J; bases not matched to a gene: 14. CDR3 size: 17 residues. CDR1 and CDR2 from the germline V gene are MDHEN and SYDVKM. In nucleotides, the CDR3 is TGTGCCAGCAGTTCCGGGACAGGGACGAGGGCTGTTTACGAGCAGTACTTC. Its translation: CASSSGTGTRAVYEQYF.

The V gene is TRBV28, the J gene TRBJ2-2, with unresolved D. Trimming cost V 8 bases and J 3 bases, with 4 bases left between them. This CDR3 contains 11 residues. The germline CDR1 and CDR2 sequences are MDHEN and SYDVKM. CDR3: CASDHTGELFF. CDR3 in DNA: TGTGCCAGCGACCACACCGGGGAGCTGTTTTTT.

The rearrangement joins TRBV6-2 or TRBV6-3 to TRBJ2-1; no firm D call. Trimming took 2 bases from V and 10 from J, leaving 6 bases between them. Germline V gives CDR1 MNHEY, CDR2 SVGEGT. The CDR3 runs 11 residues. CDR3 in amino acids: CASSYDGEQFF. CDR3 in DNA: TGTGCCAGCAGTTACGATGGGGAGCAGTTCTTC.

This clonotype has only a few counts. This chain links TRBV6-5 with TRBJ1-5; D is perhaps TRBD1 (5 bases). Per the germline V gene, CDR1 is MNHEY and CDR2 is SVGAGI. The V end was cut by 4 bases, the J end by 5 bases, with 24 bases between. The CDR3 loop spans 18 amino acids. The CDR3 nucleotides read TGTGCCAGCAGTTTCAACTCCCCGGGAAGGGGTGGCTATCAGCCCCAGCATTTT. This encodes CASSFNSPGRGGYQPQHF.

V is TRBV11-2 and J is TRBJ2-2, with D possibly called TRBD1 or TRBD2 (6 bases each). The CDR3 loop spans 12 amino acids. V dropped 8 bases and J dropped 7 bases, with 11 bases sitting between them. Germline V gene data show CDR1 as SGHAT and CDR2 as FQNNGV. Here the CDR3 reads CASRGQDGELFF. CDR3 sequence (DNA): TGTGCCAGCCGGGGGCAGGACGGGGAGCTGTTTTTT.

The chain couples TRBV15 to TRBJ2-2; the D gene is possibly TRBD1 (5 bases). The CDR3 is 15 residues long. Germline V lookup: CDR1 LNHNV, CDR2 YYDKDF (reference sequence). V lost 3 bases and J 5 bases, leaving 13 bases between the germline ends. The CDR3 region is CATSSIGAVTGELFF. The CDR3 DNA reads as TGTGCCACCAGCAGTATTGGGGCAGTTACCGGGGAGCTGTTTTTT. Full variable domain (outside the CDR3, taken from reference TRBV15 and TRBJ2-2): DAMVIQNPRYQVTQFGKPVTLSCSQTLNHNVMYWYQQKSSQAPKLLFHYYDKDFNNEADTPDNFQSRRPNTSFCFLDIRSPGLGDTAMYLCATSSIGAVTGELFFGEGSRLTVL.

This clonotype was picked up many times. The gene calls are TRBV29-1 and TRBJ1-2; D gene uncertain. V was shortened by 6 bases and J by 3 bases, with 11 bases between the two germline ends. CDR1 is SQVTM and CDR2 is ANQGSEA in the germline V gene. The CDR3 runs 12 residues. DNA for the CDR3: TGCAGCGTCCGGTTGTTTGACTATGGCTACACCTTC. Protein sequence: CSVRLFDYGYTF.

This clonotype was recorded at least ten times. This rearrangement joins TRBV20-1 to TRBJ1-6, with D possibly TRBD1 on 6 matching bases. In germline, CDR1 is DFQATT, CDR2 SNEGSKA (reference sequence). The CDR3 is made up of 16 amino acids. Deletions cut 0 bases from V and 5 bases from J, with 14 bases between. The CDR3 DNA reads TGCAGTGCTAGAGAAACGGGGGCCCATAATAATTCACCCCTCCACTTT. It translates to CSARETGAHNNSPLHF.

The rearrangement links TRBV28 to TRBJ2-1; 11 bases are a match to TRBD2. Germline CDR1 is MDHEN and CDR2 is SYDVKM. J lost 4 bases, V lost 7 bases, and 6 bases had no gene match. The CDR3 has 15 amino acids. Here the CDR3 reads CASNDLAGGYNEQFF. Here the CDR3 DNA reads TGTGCCAGCAACGACCTAGCGGGAGGTTACAATGAGCAGTTCTTC.

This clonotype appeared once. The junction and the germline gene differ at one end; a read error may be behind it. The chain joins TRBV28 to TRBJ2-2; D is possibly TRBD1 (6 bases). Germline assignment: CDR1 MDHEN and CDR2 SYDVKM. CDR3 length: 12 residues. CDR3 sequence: CTSSTGPGELFF. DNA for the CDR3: TGTACCAGCAGTACAGGGCCCGGGGAGCTGTTTTTT.

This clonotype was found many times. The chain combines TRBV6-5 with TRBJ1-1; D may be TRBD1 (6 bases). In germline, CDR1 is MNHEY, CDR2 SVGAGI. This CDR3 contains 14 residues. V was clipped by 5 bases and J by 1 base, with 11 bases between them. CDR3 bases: TGTGCCAGCAGTGGACAGACTACGAACACTGAAGCTTTCTTT. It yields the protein CASSGQTTNTEAFF.

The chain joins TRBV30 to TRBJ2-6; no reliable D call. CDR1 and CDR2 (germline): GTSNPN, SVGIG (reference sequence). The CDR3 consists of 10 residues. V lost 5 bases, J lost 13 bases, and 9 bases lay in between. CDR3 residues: CAWGPSVLTF. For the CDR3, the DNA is TGTGCCTGGGGCCCGTCAGTCCTGACTTTC.

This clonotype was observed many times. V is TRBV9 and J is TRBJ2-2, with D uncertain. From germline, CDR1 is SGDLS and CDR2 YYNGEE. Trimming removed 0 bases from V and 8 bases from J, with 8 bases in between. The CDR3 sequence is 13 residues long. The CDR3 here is CASSVVLGGELFF. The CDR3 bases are TGTGCCAGCAGCGTAGTGCTGGGTGGGGAGCTGTTTTTT.

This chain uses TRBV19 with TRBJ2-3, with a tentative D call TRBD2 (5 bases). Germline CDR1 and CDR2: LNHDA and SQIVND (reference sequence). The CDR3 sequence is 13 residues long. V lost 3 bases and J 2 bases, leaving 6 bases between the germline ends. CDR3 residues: CASSIRDTDTQYF. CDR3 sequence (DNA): TGTGCCAGTAGTATCCGGGACACAGATACGCAGTATTTT.

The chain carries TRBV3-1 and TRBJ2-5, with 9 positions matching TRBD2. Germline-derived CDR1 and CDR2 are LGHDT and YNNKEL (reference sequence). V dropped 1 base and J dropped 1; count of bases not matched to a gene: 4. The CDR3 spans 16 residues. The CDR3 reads CASSQGSGGLQETQYF. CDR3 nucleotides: TGTGCCAGCAGCCAAGGTAGCGGGGGTCTCCAAGAGACCCAGTACTTC.

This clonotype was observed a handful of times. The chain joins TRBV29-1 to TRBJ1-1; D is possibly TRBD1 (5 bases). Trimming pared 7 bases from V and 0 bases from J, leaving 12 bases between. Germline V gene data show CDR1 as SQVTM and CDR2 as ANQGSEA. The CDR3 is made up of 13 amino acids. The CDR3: CSAPGPMNTEAFF. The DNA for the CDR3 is TGCAGCGCCCCGGGACCAATGAACACTGAAGCTTTCTTT.

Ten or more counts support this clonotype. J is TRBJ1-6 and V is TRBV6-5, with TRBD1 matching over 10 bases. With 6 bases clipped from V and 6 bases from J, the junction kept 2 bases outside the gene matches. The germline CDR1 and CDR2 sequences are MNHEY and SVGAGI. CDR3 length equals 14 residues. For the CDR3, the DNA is TGTGCCAGCAGGGGACAGGGGACTAATTCACCCCTCCACTTT. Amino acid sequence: CASRGQGTNSPLHF.

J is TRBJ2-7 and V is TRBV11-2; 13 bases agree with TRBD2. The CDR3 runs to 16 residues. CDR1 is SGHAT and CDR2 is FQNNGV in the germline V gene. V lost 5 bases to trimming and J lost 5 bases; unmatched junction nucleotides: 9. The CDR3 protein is CASSVGLAGASHEQYF. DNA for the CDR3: TGTGCCAGCAGCGTAGGACTAGCGGGAGCTAGCCACGAGCAGTACTTC.

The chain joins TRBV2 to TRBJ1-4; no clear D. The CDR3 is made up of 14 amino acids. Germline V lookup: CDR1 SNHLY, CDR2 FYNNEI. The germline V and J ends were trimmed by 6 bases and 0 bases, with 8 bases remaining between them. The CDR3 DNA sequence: TGTGCCAGCAGGCGACTTGCAACTAATGAAAAACTGTTTTTT. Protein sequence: CASRRLATNEKLFF.